The next 29 T cell receptor beta chains were all read from a single sample in a study of graft-versus-host responses after intestinal transplantation. Assay used: immunoSEQ multiplex PCR; TCRdb lists only in-frame clones, some missing. Here the sample spans roughly 4,700 clones, roughly 27% being singletons. Plating of around 200,000 CFSE-labeled responder cells was done together with around 200,000 irradiated, violet-dye-labeled stimulator cells. The input for sequencing was alloreactive CD8+ T cells from a mixed lymphocyte reaction culture, taken before intestinal transplant. Subset defined: CFSE-low proliferating T cells sorted from roughly six-day pre-transplant mixed lymphocyte reaction (GvH or HvG direction). These receptors were taken from a human patient who received an intestinal transplant.

The chain employs TRBV7-9 and TRBJ1-2; no clear D. The CDR3 runs 14 residues. V was shortened by 1 base and J by 5 bases, with 11 bases between the two germline ends. Germline V lookup: CDR1 SEHNR, CDR2 FQNEAQ (reference sequence). CDR3 loop: CASSLDAGGYGYTF. The CDR3, as DNA: TGTGCCAGCAGCTTAGATGCCGGAGGATATGGCTACACCTTC.

The V and J genes are TRBV5-5 and TRBJ2-7; 10 bases agree with TRBD2. Trimming took 0 bases from V and 6 from J; bases not matched to a gene: 3. Germline V gene data show CDR1 as SGHKS and CDR2 as YYEKEE (reference sequence). This CDR3 has 14 amino acids. The DNA of the CDR3 is TGTGCCAGCAGCTTGGTAGCGGGAGGAAGCGAGCAGTACTTC. As protein: CASSLVAGGSEQYF.

The chain links TRBV7-9 to TRBJ2-1; D unclear. Germline V lookup: CDR1 SEHNR, CDR2 FQNEAQ (reference sequence). The V end was cut by 5 bases, the J end by 1 base, with 12 bases between. The CDR3 is 15 residues long. Here the CDR3 DNA reads TGTGCCAGCAGCCCAACAGTAAGTTCCTACAATGAGCAGTTCTTC. Translated, it gives CASSPTVSSYNEQFF.

The chain employs TRBV9 and TRBJ1-5, with D possibly TRBD1 on 6 matching bases. V lost 0 bases, J lost 0 bases, and 7 bases lay in between. The CDR3 runs 15 residues. CDR1 is SGDLS and CDR2 is YYNGEE in the germline V gene. Here the CDR3 DNA reads TGTGCCAGCAGCGTAGGGACAGCTAGCAATCAGCCCCAGCATTTT. This encodes CASSVGTASNQPQHF. The complete variable domain, with remaining parts taken from reference TRBV9 and TRBJ1-5, reads DSGVTQTPKHLITATGQRVTLRCSPRSGDLSVYWYQQSLDQGLQFLIQYYNGEERAKGNILERFSAQQFPDLHSELNLSSLELGDSALYFCASSVGTASNQPQHFGDGTRLSIL.

V is TRBV5-4 and J is TRBJ2-2; D not certain. V lost 2 bases and J lost 6, with 8 bases in between. The CDR3 is made up of 13 amino acids. Germline loops: CDR1 SGHNT, CDR2 YYREEE (reference sequence). The chain's CDR3 is CASSFMGAGELFF. The CDR3 region has the DNA TGTGCCAGCAGCTTTATGGGCGCCGGGGAGCTGTTTTTT.

This clone turned up a few times. The V gene is TRBV7-6, the J gene TRBJ2-7; D gene uncertain. Trimming cost V 2 bases and J 0 bases, with 8 bases left between them. This CDR3 has 14 amino acids. CDR1 is SGHVS and CDR2 is FNYEAQ in the germline V gene. The chain's CDR3 is CASSLSPSSYEQYF. The DNA of the CDR3 is TGTGCCAGCAGCTTATCCCCGAGCTCCTACGAGCAGTACTTC.

In its sample, this clone is large. The J gene is TRBJ2-7, the V gene TRBV6-5, with D maybe TRBD2 (5 bases). CDR3 length: 13 amino acids. Trimming removed 2 bases from V and 3 bases from J, with 8 bases in between. CDR1 is MNHEY, CDR2 SVGAGI, per germline. CDR3: CASSYGGNYEQYF. In DNA, the CDR3 is TGTGCCAGCAGTTACGGAGGTAACTACGAGCAGTACTTC.

Concerning this clone: A much bigger clone sits one base away, suggesting this may be a read error. The genes are TRBV5-1 and TRBJ2-4; 11 bases agree with TRBD1. After removal of 4 bases from V and 9 bases from J, the junction contained 9 bases not matched to a gene. The germline V gene encodes CDR1 SGHRS and CDR2 YFSETQ. The CDR3 runs 15 residues. For the CDR3, the DNA is TGCGCCAGCAGCGCAGGGGGACAGGGGGATAGCATTCAGTACTTC. It is translated as CASSAGGQGDSIQYF.

This chain links TRBV25-1 with TRBJ2-3, with 13 bases that match TRBD2. The trim removed 3 bases at V and 7 bases at J, leaving 4 bases unmatched. The germline V gene encodes CDR1 MGHDK and CDR2 SYGVNS. The CDR3 has 15 residues. The CDR3 reads CASSDPGLAGYTQYF. In nucleotides, the CDR3 is TGTGCCAGCAGTGATCCGGGACTAGCGGGGTATACGCAGTATTTT.

This clone is a singleton in its sample. Other DNA sequences of this sample code for an identical CDR3. J is TRBJ2-6 and V is TRBV1; the table calls TRBD1, which could not be checked here. TRBV1 is listed as a pseudogene. The CDR3 spans 17 residues. CDR3 DNA sequence: TGCACCAGCAGCCAAGGGGGGCAGTCCTCCGGGGCCAACGTCCTGACTTTC. Protein: CTSSQGGQSSGANVLTF.

Relative to its sample, this clone is medium-sized (0.01 to 0.1%). This sequence joins TRBV9 and TRBJ2-1; 9 nucleotides match TRBD2. The CDR3 is 15 residues long. V was pared by 0 bases and J by 8 bases, with 6 bases of the junction left unmatched. CDR1 is SGDLS and CDR2 is YYNGEE in the germline V gene. This CDR3 is CASSVGLAAGDEQFF. The CDR3 DNA sequence: TGTGCCAGCAGCGTAGGACTAGCGGCCGGCGATGAGCAGTTCTTC.

This clone was recorded a few times. This sequence joins TRBV7-8 and TRBJ1-1, with D uncertain. V lost 2 bases and J 3 bases, leaving 10 bases between the germline ends. The CDR3 loop spans 14 amino acids. Germline V gives CDR1 SGHVS, CDR2 FQNEAQ. CDR3 amino acids: CASSLFGEDTEAFF. The CDR3 bases are TGTGCCAGCAGCTTATTTGGGGAGGACACTGAAGCTTTCTTT.

The V call is TRBV4-1, the J call TRBJ2-1; D not certain. The germline CDR1 and CDR2 sequences are MGHRA and YSYEKL. Trimming removed 0 bases from V and 8 bases from J, with 14 bases in between. The CDR3 is 15 residues long. The CDR3 here is CASSQDLVQPDEQFF. CDR3 bases: TGCGCCAGCAGCCAAGATTTAGTCCAGCCCGATGAGCAGTTCTTC.

CDR3 bases: TGTGCCAGTACCCCGACTAGCGGGAGCTACAATGAGCAGTTCTTC. This translates into CASTPTSGSYNEQFF. J is TRBJ2-1 and V is TRBV19; 12 nucleotides agree with TRBD2. The germline V gene has CDR1 LNHDA and CDR2 SQIVND (reference sequence). Trimming removed 7 bases from V and 3 bases from J; junction bases left unmatched: 4. This CDR3 contains 15 residues.

The sample holds a few counts of this clone. The CDR3 is CASTRSGSPNEQFF. CDR3 sequence (DNA): TGTGCCAGTACTCGAAGCGGGAGCCCTAATGAGCAGTTCTTC. The chain has TRBV19 and TRBJ2-1; 8 bases fit TRBD2. The V gene's germline CDR1 is LNHDA and CDR2 SQIVND (reference sequence). V was clipped by 7 bases and J by 7 bases; unmatched bases: 9. There are 14 residues in the CDR3. The full variable domain, in which reference TRBV19 and TRBJ2-1 provide the parts outside the CDR3, is DGGITQSPKYLFRKEGQNVTLSCEQNLNHDAMYWYRQDPGQGLRLIYYSQIVNDFQKGDIAEGYSVSREKKESFPLTVTSAQKNPTAFYLCASTRSGSPNEQFFGPGTRLTVL.

This clone appeared a few times. This rearrangement joins TRBV7-8 to TRBJ2-1; TRBD2 matches at 12 bases. CDR1 is SGHVS, CDR2 FQNEAQ, per germline. CDR3 length equals 17 residues. Trimming cost V 0 bases and J 7 bases; bases outside gene matches: 7. The CDR3 sequence is CASSLARTGTSGNEQFF. The CDR3 DNA is TGTGCCAGCAGCTTAGCGCGTACAGGGACTAGCGGGAATGAGCAGTTCTTC.

A few counts support this clone. The chain has TRBV29-1 and TRBJ1-3, with no clear D. The CDR3 contains 13 residues. In germline, CDR1 is SQVTM, CDR2 ANQGSEA. The ends were cut back, 1 base at V and 0 bases at J, with 4 bases in the middle. The CDR3 DNA reads as TGCAGCGTTGAAGGGGTCTCTGGAAACACCATATATTTT. It encodes CSVEGVSGNTIYF. Full variable domain (missing parts from reference TRBV29-1 and TRBJ1-3): SAVISQKPSRDICQRGTSLTIQCQVDSQVTMMFWYRQQPGQSLTLIATANQGSEATYESGFVIDKFPISRPNLTFSTLTVSNMSPEDSSIYLCSVEGVSGNTIYFGEGSWLTVV.

As concerns this clone: Given a much more abundant clone one base away, this may be a read error. The chain links TRBV9 to TRBJ2-1; 8 nucleotides line up with TRBD1. The CDR3 extends over 17 amino acids. The germline V gene has CDR1 SGDLS and CDR2 YYNGEE. V lost 3 bases, J lost 0 bases, and 8 bases stayed unmatched. CDR3 protein: CASSGVGQGSSYNEQFF. In DNA, the CDR3 is TGTGCCAGCAGCGGTGTAGGACAGGGAAGCTCCTACAATGAGCAGTTCTTC. The variable domain in full, completed from reference TRBV9 and TRBJ2-1, reads DSGVTQTPKHLITATGQRVTLRCSPRSGDLSVYWYQQSLDQGLQFLIQYYNGEERAKGNILERFSAQQFPDLHSELNLSSLELGDSALYFCASSGVGQGSSYNEQFFGPGTRLTVL.

The chain joins TRBV27 to TRBJ2-7, with D hard to call. This CDR3 spans 13 amino acids. V lost 0 bases and J 5 bases, leaving 8 bases between the germline ends. Germline values: CDR1 MNHEY, CDR2 SMNVEV (reference sequence). The CDR3 loop is CASSLSRIHEQYF. DNA for the CDR3: TGTGCCAGCAGTTTATCCCGGATCCACGAGCAGTACTTC.

The chain uses TRBV5-1 and TRBJ1-4, with a weak D call TRBD1 (5 bases). This CDR3 has 17 residues. Germline V gene sequence: CDR1 SGHRS, CDR2 YFSETQ. V shed 3 bases and J shed 2 bases, with 17 bases lying between them. Written as DNA, the CDR3 is TGCGCCAGCAGCTCCTACTCGGGACTGGGGACTAATGAAAAACTGTTTTTT. As protein: CASSSYSGLGTNEKLFF.

The rearrangement joins TRBV11-3 to TRBJ2-2, with D unresolved. The germline CDR1 and CDR2 sequences are SGHNT and YENEEA. Trimming left V 5 bases short and J 6 bases short, with 22 bases between. This CDR3 contains 17 residues. The CDR3 DNA is TGTGCCAGCAGCCGCACGCTACTTCCCTACTCGTCCGGGGAGCTGTTTTTT. It yields the protein CASSRTLLPYSSGELFF.

This chain joins TRBV2 and TRBJ1-2; TRBD1 is a possible D gene (6 bases). V shed 5 bases and J shed 4 bases, with 14 bases lying between them. The CDR3 consists of 14 residues. The germline V gene has CDR1 SNHLY and CDR2 FYNNEI. In DNA form, the CDR3 reads TGTGCCAGCAGTCCCATGGGAGGGGGCTATGGCTACACCTTC. It translates to CASSPMGGGYGYTF.

Details on this clone: This may come from a read error, since a much larger clone is one base off. Distinct nucleotide sequences in the sample also encode this CDR3. The chain recombines TRBV7-7 with TRBJ2-7, with 8 bases that match TRBD1. This CDR3 region has 14 residues. CDR1 is SSHAT and CDR2 is FNYEAQ in the germline V gene (reference sequence). Here the CDR3 reads CASSLSDRGYEQYF. The DNA for the CDR3 is TGTGCTAGCAGCTTGAGCGACAGGGGTTACGAGCAGTACTTC.

This sequence joins TRBV6-5 and TRBJ1-1; D might be TRBD1 (6 bases). The CDR3 runs 13 residues. CDR1 and CDR2 (germline): MNHEY, SVGAGI. V shed 10 bases and J shed 10 bases, with 22 bases lying between them. The CDR3 is CATRWGATGGAFF. In DNA, the CDR3 is TGTGCCACCCGATGGGGGGCCACGGGGGGAGCTTTCTTT.

The sample holds a few counts of this clone. The V gene is TRBV11-2, the J gene TRBJ2-1; 7 bases agree with TRBD2. With V trimmed by 8 bases and J by 4 bases, 8 bases remained unmatched. CDR3 size: 14 residues. Germline CDR1 and CDR2: SGHAT and FQNNGV. The DNA of the CDR3 is TGTGCCAGCTGGGGAGGGAACCTATACAATGAGCAGTTCTTC. As protein: CASWGGNLYNEQFF. Using reference TRBV11-2 and TRBJ2-1 for the parts outside the CDR3, the full variable domain is EAGVAQSPRYKIIEKRQSVAFWCNPISGHATLYWYQQILGQGPKLLIQFQNNGVVDDSQLPKDRFSAERLKGVDSTLKIQPAKLEDSAVYLCASWGGNLYNEQFFGPGTRLTVL.

In regard to this clone: A far larger clone is off by one base, so a read error is likely. This chain uses TRBV4-1 with TRBJ2-7, with 8 positions matching TRBD2. The V gene's germline CDR1 is MGHRA and CDR2 YSYEKL. This CDR3 is 17 amino acids long. CDR3 DNA: TGCGCCCGCAGCCAAGGCCCAGCGGGAGTGGACCTGGGGGAGCAGTACTTC. Protein product: CARSQGPAGVDLGEQYF.

This clone has just a few counts. The rearrangement joins TRBV6-6 to TRBJ2-7; unclear D gene. Germline V gene data show CDR1 as MNHNY and CDR2 as SVGAGI (reference sequence). The CDR3 covers 14 residues. Trimming stripped 2 bases from V and 2 bases from J, with 10 bases between. Here the CDR3 DNA reads TGTGCCAGCAGTTACGGGCAGGCAACCTACGAGCAGTACTTC. It codes for CASSYGQATYEQYF.

This clone was picked up a small number of times. The rearrangement links TRBV7-2 to TRBJ2-7; tentative D call: TRBD2 (6 bases). V lost 5 bases and J lost 5, with 25 bases in between. The CDR3 sequence is 17 residues long. Germline CDR1 is SGHTA and CDR2 is FQGNSA. This chain's CDR3 is CASSAMRQGLIIHEQYF. As DNA, the CDR3 is TGTGCCAGCAGCGCCATGAGGCAGGGACTGATCATCCACGAGCAGTACTTC.

The chain carries TRBV5-8 and TRBJ2-3, with D possibly being TRBD1 or TRBD2 (6 bases each). Germline loops: CDR1 SGHTS, CDR2 YDEGEE. There are 13 residues in the CDR3. The germline V and J ends were trimmed by 2 bases and 13 bases, with 17 bases remaining between them. The CDR3 loop reads CASSFGGTPRKYF. For the CDR3, the DNA is TGTGCCAGCAGCTTTGGCGGGACACCCCGCAAGTATTTT.